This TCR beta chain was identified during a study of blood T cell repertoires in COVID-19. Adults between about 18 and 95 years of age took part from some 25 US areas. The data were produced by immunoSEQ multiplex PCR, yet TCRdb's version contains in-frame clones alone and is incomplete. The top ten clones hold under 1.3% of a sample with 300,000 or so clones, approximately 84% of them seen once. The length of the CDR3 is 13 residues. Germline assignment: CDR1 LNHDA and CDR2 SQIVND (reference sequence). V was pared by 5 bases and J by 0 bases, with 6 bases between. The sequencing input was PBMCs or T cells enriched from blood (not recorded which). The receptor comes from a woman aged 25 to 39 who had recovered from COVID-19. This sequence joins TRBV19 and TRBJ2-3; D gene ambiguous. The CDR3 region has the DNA TGTGCCAGTAGTCCTCCCAGCACAGATACGCAGTATTTT. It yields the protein CASSPPSTDTQYF.